This TCR beta chain derives from a study of shared clonotypes between healthy human individuals. Sequencing was performed on unsorted PBMC DNA using ten immunoSEQ deep assay plates. Generated by immunoSEQ multiplex PCR, the TCRdb table keeps only in-frame clones and is missing some. The repertoire holds around 450,000 clones, with 70% to 80% as singletons. The germline V gene encodes CDR1 SNHLY and CDR2 FYNNEI. V trimming: 8 bases; J trimming: 3 bases; junction bases outside the gene matches: 3. The CDR3 runs to 12 residues. Sequenced: PBMCs. This TCR was recovered from a woman between 40 and 50 years old in good health. Some clones in this sample may be carry-over from other donors' samples. The rearrangement joins TRBV2 to TRBJ2-7, with 8 bases aligning to TRBD2. CDR3 bases: TGTGCCAGCGAGGGGACTAGCTACGAGCAGTACTTC. Translation gives CASEGTSYEQYF.